Presented here are 21 T cell receptor beta chains from one specimen sequenced in a study of shared clonotypes between healthy human individuals. The protocol was immunoSEQ multiplex PCR, while the TCRdb copy is restricted to in-frame clones and leaves out a portion. The data show approximately 82,000 clones, with over 55% seen just once and just over 50% held by the top ten. Sequencing was performed on memory CD8+ T cells sorted from blood. Indicated subset: CD45RO+ cells pooled with CCR7-negative TemRA cells. Receptors were obtained from a man aged 25-40 years in good health.

J is TRBJ2-5 and V is TRBV7-8; D gene uncertain. CDR1 is SGHVS and CDR2 is FQNEAQ in the germline V gene. V shed 3 bases and J shed 5 bases, with 10 bases lying between them. CDR3 length: 13 amino acids. CDR3 DNA sequence: TGTGCCAGCAGCTTCGAACTTACGGAGACCCAGTACTTC. This sequence encodes CASSFELTETQYF.

The rearrangement uses TRBV2 and TRBJ2-6; D is perhaps TRBD1 (5 bases). V was trimmed by 7 bases and J by 0 bases, leaving 16 bases between them. The CDR3 has 17 residues. Per germline, CDR1 SNHLY and CDR2 FYNNEI. The DNA of the CDR3 is TGTGCCAGCACCAGATGGGGCCAGAGCTCTGGGGCCAACGTCCTGACTTTC. The encoded protein is CASTRWGQSSGANVLTF.

This clone has a handful of counts. The genes are TRBV28 and TRBJ1-1; D call uncertain. With 2 bases removed from V and 6 bases from J, the gap between germline ends came to 13 bases. Per the germline V gene, CDR1 is MDHEN and CDR2 is SYDVKM. This CDR3 region has 14 residues. The CDR3 here is CASSLPISLPEAFF. In DNA form, the CDR3 reads TGTGCCAGCAGTTTACCGATATCCCTCCCTGAAGCTTTCTTT.

The rearrangement joins TRBV19 to TRBJ1-4; D is possibly TRBD1 (5 bases). Germline CDR1 reads LNHDA; CDR2 reads SQIVND (reference sequence). The CDR3 has 14 amino acids. Trimming shortened V by 6 bases and J by 8 bases, and 16 bases separated the two germline ends. DNA for the CDR3: TGTGCCAGTAGACCTCAGAGGACATCGGAAAAACTGTTTTTT. This encodes CASRPQRTSEKLFF. Filled out from reference TRBV19 and TRBJ1-4, the complete variable domain reads DGGITQSPKYLFRKEGQNVTLSCEQNLNHDAMYWYRQDPGQGLRLIYYSQIVNDFQKGDIAEGYSVSREKKESFPLTVTSAQKNPTAFYLCASRPQRTSEKLFFGSGTQLSVL.

This chain connects TRBV29-1 to TRBJ1-1; the match to TRBD1 covers 8 bases. This CDR3 spans 13 amino acids. With V trimmed by 3 bases and J by 7 bases, 7 bases remained unmatched. Germline-derived CDR1 and CDR2 are SQVTM and ANQGSEA. The chain's CDR3 is CSVEQGATIEAFF. The CDR3 region has the DNA TGCAGCGTTGAGCAGGGGGCTACCATTGAAGCTTTCTTT.

This sequence joins TRBV7-9 and TRBJ2-1, with a weak D call TRBD1 (5 bases). From germline, CDR1 is SEHNR and CDR2 FQNEAQ (reference sequence). The CDR3 consists of 15 residues. V lost 7 bases and J lost 0, with 13 bases in between. The CDR3 DNA sequence: TGTGCCAGCAATGACAGATACGACTCCTACAATGAGCAGTTCTTC. This gives the protein CASNDRYDSYNEQFF.

The rearrangement links TRBV25-1 to TRBJ1-5, with D unclear. The CDR3 consists of 14 residues. The V and J ends lost 3 bases and 1 base respectively, with 7 bases between them. In germline, CDR1 is MGHDK, CDR2 SYGVNS. The CDR3 loop is CASSDGVSNQPQHF. CDR3 DNA: TGTGCCAGCAGTGACGGGGTAAGCAATCAGCCCCAGCATTTT.

About this clone itself: The junction and the germline gene differ at one end; a read error may be behind it. This sequence joins TRBV28 and TRBJ2-1, with D possibly TRBD2 on 6 matching bases. Germline assignment: CDR1 MDHEN and CDR2 SYDVKM. CDR3 size: 17 residues. CDR3 sequence: CASSLWGGGTSYNEQFF. The CDR3 DNA is TGTGCCAGCAGCTTATGGGGTGGGGGGACTTCCTACAATGAGCAGTTCTTC.

The chain has TRBV5-1 and TRBJ1-4; a possible D gene is TRBD1 (6 bases). Germline values: CDR1 SGHRS, CDR2 YFSETQ. This CDR3 comprises 14 residues. The V end lost 5 bases, the J end lost 7 bases, and 15 bases lay between the germline ends. CDR3: CASSTRGGGEKLFF. The DNA of the CDR3 is TGCGCCAGCAGTACCAGGGGAGGTGGTGAAAAACTGTTTTTT.

This clone was detected ten times or more. V usage is TRBV9 and J usage is TRBJ2-2; no firm D call. CDR1 SGDLS and CDR2 YYNGEE come from the germline V gene. This CDR3 comprises 14 residues. Between the trimmed V and J ends, which lost 3 bases and 7 bases, there was a span of 13 bases. CDR3 in amino acids: CASSARMVGGELFF. The CDR3 nucleotides are TGTGCCAGCAGCGCCCGAATGGTTGGCGGGGAGCTGTTTTTT.

The rearrangement joins TRBV29-1 to TRBJ2-7; TRBD2 aligns across 7 bases. From germline, CDR1 is SQVTM and CDR2 ANQGSEA. J was trimmed by 3 bases and V by 6 bases; bases with no gene match: 8. There are 13 residues in the CDR3. CDR3 DNA: TGCAGCGTCAGACTAGCAGTGGGCTACGAGCAGTACTTC. Residues: CSVRLAVGYEQYF.

The chain uses TRBV27 and TRBJ2-3; D uncertain. The V end lost 3 bases, the J end lost 2 bases, and 9 bases lay between the germline ends. The CDR3 runs 14 residues. The V gene's germline CDR1 is MNHEY and CDR2 SMNVEV (reference sequence). The CDR3 spells CASSFSSYTDTQYF. CDR3 nucleotide sequence: TGTGCCAGCAGTTTTTCCTCTTACACAGATACGCAGTATTTT.

This clone turned up a few times. V usage is TRBV13 and J usage is TRBJ2-1; D is unresolved. CDR1 PRHDT and CDR2 FYEKMQ come from the germline V gene (reference sequence). The CDR3 consists of 15 residues. Trimming shortened V by 1 base and J by 2 bases, and 9 bases separated the two germline ends. The CDR3 nucleotides are TGTGCCAGCAGCTTAGCCCCTAGTACCTACAATGAGCAGTTCTTC. This gives the protein CASSLAPSTYNEQFF.

This clone came up many times. The genes are TRBV2 and TRBJ2-1, with 14 bases that match TRBD2. The CDR3 totals 17 residues. Germline loops: CDR1 SNHLY, CDR2 FYNNEI. The V and J ends lost 5 bases and 3 bases, in that order; junction bases with no gene match: 6. The CDR3 DNA reads TGTGCCAGCAGTTGGTCGGGACTAGCGGGAGTCTACAATGAGCAGTTCTTC. The encoded protein is CASSWSGLAGVYNEQFF.

The table lists this clone with a few counts. The chain uses TRBV10-2 and TRBJ2-7; 11 bases match TRBD2. CDR3 length: 16 amino acids. The germline CDR1 and CDR2 sequences are WSHSY and SAAADI. Germline trimming cut 5 bases from V and 2 bases from J; bases unmatched to any gene: 8. CDR3 loop: CASSQPGTSGTYEQYF. CDR3 in DNA: TGCGCCAGCAGTCAACCCGGGACTAGCGGAACCTACGAGCAGTACTTC.

In its sample, this clone was seen many times. The CDR3 is CASSFGFAATEAFF. In DNA, the CDR3 is TGTGCCAGCAGTTTTGGGTTCGCGGCCACTGAAGCTTTCTTT. The chain uses TRBV28 and TRBJ1-1; D not resolved. The CDR3 is made up of 14 amino acids. Trimming pared 3 bases from V and 4 bases from J, leaving 12 bases between. Germline lookup yields CDR1 MDHEN and CDR2 SYDVKM.

This clone was recorded at least ten times. The chain has TRBV27 and TRBJ2-7, with D hard to call. Germline V gives CDR1 MNHEY, CDR2 SMNVEV (reference sequence). This CDR3 region has 12 residues. The germline V and J ends were trimmed by 3 bases and 0 bases, with 3 bases remaining between them. CDR3: CASSFVSYEQYF. The CDR3 region has the DNA TGTGCCAGCAGTTTCGTCTCCTACGAGCAGTACTTC.

V and J are TRBV4-1 and TRBJ2-2, with D perhaps matching TRBD2 (5 bases). This CDR3 has 15 residues. CDR1 and CDR2 from the germline V gene are MGHRA and YSYEKL. Deletions cut 0 bases from V and 5 bases from J, with 10 bases between. CDR3 sequence (DNA): TGCGCCAGCAGCCAAGAAGGACTTTTGACCGGGGAGCTGTTTTTT. Translating it yields CASSQEGLLTGELFF.

The chain uses TRBV2 and TRBJ1-1; D is possibly TRBD1 (5 bases). The CDR3 spans 14 residues. V lost 1 base and J 6 bases, leaving 12 bases between the germline ends. The germline V gene has CDR1 SNHLY and CDR2 FYNNEI. CDR3 coding DNA: TGTGCCAGCAGTGAAGGGGGGGGAGGGGCTGAAGCTTTCTTT. Protein sequence: CASSEGGGGAEAFF.

This chain joins TRBV6-1 and TRBJ1-5, with unresolved D. Germline values: CDR1 MNHNS, CDR2 SASEGT. The length of the CDR3 is 15 residues. V shed 1 base and J shed 0 bases, with 7 bases lying between them. CDR3 DNA sequence: TGTGCCAGCAGTGAAGTGAGGAATAGCAATCAGCCCCAGCATTTT. Translation: CASSEVRNSNQPQHF.

This chain connects TRBV6-4 to TRBJ2-2, with TRBD2 identical over 12 bases. The CDR3 sequence is 15 residues long. V dropped 4 bases and J dropped 6; count of bases not matched to a gene: 3. The germline gives CDR1 MRHNA, CDR2 SNTAGT. The CDR3 sequence: CASSATSGSPGELFF. CDR3 nucleotide sequence: TGTGCCAGCAGTGCGACTAGCGGGAGTCCCGGGGAGCTGTTTTTT.